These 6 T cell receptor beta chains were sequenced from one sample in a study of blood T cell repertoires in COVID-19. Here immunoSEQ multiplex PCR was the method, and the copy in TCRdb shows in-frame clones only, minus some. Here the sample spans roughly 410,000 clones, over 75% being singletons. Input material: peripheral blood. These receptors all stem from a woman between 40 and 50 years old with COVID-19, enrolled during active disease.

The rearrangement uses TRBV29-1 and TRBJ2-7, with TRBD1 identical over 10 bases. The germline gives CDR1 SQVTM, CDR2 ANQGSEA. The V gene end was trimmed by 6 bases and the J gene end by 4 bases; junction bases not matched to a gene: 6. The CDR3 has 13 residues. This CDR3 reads CSVARDRGYEQYF. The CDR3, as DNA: TGCAGCGTAGCAAGGGACAGGGGTTACGAGCAGTACTTC.

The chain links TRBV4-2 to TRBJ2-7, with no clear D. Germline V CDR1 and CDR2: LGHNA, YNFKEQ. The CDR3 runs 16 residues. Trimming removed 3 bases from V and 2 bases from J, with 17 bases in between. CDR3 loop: CASSHGSQSGAYEQYF. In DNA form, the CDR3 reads TGTGCCAGCAGCCATGGTAGTCAGAGTGGAGCCTACGAGCAGTACTTC.

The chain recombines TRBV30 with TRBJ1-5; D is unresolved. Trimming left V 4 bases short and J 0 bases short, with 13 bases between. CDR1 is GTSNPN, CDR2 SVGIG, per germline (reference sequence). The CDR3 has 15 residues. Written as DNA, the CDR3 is TGTGCCTGGAAGTCAGGTTTTTATAGCAATCAGCCCCAGCATTTT. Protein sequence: CAWKSGFYSNQPQHF.

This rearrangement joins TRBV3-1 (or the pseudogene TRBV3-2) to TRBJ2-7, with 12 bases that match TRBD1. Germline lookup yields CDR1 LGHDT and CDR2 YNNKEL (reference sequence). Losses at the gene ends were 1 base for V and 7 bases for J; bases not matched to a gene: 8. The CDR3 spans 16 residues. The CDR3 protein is CASSQAGGQGAREQYF. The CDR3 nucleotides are TGTGCCAGCAGCCAAGCGGGGGGACAGGGGGCTCGGGAGCAGTACTTC.

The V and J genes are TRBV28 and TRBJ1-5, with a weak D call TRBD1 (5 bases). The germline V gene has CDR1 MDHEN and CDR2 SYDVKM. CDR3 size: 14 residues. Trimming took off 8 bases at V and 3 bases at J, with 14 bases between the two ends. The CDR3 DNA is TGTGCCAGCCGGGGGGGGGAACTCAATCAGCCCCAGCATTTT. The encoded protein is CASRGGELNQPQHF. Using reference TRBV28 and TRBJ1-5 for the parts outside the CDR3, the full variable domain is DVKVTQSSRYLVKRTGEKVFLECVQDMDHENMFWYRQDPGLGLRLIYFSYDVKMKEKGDIPEGYSVSREKKERFSLILESASTNQTSMYLCASRGGELNQPQHFGDGTRLSIL.

In DNA, the CDR3 is TGTGCCAGCAGTTTCGGGACTAGCGGCAGATGGGAGCAGTTCTTC. It codes for CASSFGTSGRWEQFF. The genes are TRBV27 and TRBJ2-1; 11 bases fit TRBD2. The CDR3 length is 15 residues. Germline V gene lookup returns CDR1 MNHEY and CDR2 SMNVEV (reference sequence). V was pared by 3 bases and J by 10 bases, with 8 bases of the junction left unmatched.